What follows are 2 T cell receptor beta chains derived from one specimen sequenced in a study of long-term antiretroviral therapy in people with HIV. Runs used v3.0 of the immunoSEQ assay and were done at survey level. Assay used: immunoSEQ multiplex PCR; TCRdb lists only in-frame clones, some missing. Of more than 11,000 clones in the sample, 70% to 85% are singletons; the top ten hold approximately 16%. The sample in question was unsorted PBMCs, obtained 1.8 years before starting antiretroviral therapy. These receptors were collected from a woman aged 40 to 55 with HIV.

The chain uses TRBV6-1 and TRBJ2-1, with D unclear. From germline, CDR1 is MNHNS and CDR2 SASEGT. V lost 7 bases to trimming and J lost 7 bases, with 8 bases between them. The CDR3 consists of 11 residues. The CDR3 loop is CASTGWNEQFF. In DNA form, the CDR3 reads TGTGCCAGCACCGGTTGGAATGAGCAGTTCTTC.

V is TRBV5-1 and J is TRBJ1-1; tentatively, D is TRBD1 (5 bases). Germline CDR1 SGHRS, CDR2 YFSETQ. V lost 5 bases, J lost 0 bases, and 11 bases lay in between. This CDR3 has 14 amino acids. The DNA for the CDR3 is TGCGCCAGCAGAGAAGGGACGATGAACACTGAAGCTTTCTTT. It specifies CASREGTMNTEAFF.